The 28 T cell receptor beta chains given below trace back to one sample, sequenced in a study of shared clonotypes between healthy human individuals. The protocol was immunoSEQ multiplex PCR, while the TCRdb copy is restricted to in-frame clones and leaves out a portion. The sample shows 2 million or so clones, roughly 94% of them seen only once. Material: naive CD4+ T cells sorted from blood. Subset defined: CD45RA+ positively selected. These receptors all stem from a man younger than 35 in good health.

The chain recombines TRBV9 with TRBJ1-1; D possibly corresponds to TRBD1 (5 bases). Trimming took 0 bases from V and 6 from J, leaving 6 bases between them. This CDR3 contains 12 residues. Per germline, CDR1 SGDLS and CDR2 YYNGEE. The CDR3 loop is CASSVGDAEAFF. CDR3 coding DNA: TGTGCCAGCAGCGTAGGGGACGCTGAAGCTTTCTTT. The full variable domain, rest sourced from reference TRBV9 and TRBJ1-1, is DSGVTQTPKHLITATGQRVTLRCSPRSGDLSVYWYQQSLDQGLQFLIQYYNGEERAKGNILERFSAQQFPDLHSELNLSSLELGDSALYFCASSVGDAEAFFGQGTRLTVV.

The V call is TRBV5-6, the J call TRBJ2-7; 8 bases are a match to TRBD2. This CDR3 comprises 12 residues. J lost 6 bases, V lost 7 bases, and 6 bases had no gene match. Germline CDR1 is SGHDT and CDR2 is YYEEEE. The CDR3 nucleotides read TGTGCCAGCCACGGACTAGCAGTCGAGCAGTACTTC. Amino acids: CASHGLAVEQYF.

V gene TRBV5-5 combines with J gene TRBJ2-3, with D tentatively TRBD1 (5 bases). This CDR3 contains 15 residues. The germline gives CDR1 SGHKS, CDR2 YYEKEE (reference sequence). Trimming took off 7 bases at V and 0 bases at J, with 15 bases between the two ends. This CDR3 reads CASSRATVSTDTQYF. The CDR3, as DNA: TGTGCCAGCTCCCGGGCGACAGTAAGCACAGATACGCAGTATTTT. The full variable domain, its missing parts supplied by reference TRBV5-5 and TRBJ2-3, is DAGVTQSPTHLIKTRGQQVTLRCSPISGHKSVSWYQQVLGQGPQFIFQYYEKEERGRGNFPDRFSARQFPNYSSELNVNALLLGDSALYLCASSRATVSTDTQYFGPGTRLTVL.

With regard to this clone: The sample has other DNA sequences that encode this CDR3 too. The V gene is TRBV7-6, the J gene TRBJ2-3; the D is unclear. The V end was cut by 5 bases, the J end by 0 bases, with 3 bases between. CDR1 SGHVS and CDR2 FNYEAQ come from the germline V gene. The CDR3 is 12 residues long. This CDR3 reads CASSPSTDTQYF. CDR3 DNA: TGTGCCAGCAGCCCCAGCACAGATACGCAGTATTTT.

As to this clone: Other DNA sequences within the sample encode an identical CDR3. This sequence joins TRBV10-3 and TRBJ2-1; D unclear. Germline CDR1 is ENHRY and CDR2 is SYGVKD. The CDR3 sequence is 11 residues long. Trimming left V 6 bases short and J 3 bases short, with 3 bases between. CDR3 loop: CAIRDYNEQFF. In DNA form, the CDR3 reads TGTGCCATCAGAGACTACAATGAGCAGTTCTTC.

The CDR3 is CASSLEHLTEAFF. DNA of the CDR3: TGCGCCAGCAGCTTGGAACACCTAACTGAAGCTTTCTTT. This rearrangement joins TRBV5-1 to TRBJ1-1; D uncertain. CDR1 is SGHRS and CDR2 is YFSETQ in the germline V gene. The CDR3 contains 13 residues. V dropped 0 bases and J dropped 5 bases, with 8 bases sitting between them.

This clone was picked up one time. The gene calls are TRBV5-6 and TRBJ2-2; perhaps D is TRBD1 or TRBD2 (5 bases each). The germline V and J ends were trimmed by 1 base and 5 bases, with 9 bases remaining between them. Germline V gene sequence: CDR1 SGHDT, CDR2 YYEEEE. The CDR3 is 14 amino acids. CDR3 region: CASSLRGETGELFF. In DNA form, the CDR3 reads TGTGCCAGCAGCTTGAGAGGGGAGACCGGGGAGCTGTTTTTT.

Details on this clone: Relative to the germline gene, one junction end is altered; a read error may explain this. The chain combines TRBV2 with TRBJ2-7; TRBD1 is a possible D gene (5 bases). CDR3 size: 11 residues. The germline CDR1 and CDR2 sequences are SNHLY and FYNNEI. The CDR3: CASSVRQGWNF. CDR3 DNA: TGTGCCAGCAGTGTACGGCAGGGCTGGAACTTC.

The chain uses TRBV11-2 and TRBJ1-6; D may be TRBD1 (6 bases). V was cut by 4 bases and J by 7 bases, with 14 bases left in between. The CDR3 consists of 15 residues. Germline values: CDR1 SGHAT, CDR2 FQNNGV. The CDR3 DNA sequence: TGTGCCAGCAGCTCCCAACAGGGAACCAATTCACCCCTCCACTTT. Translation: CASSSQQGTNSPLHF. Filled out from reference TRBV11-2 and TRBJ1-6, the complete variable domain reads EAGVAQSPRYKIIEKRQSVAFWCNPISGHATLYWYQQILGQGPKLLIQFQNNGVVDDSQLPKDRFSAERLKGVDSTLKIQPAKLEDSAVYLCASSSQQGTNSPLHFGNGTRLTVT.

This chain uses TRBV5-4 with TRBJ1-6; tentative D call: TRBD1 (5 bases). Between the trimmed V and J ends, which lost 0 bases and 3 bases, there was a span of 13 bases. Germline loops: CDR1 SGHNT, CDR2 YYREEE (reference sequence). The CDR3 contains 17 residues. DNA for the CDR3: TGTGCCAGCAGCTTGGACCCAGGGATCGGCTATAATTCACCCCTCCACTTT. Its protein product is CASSLDPGIGYNSPLHF.

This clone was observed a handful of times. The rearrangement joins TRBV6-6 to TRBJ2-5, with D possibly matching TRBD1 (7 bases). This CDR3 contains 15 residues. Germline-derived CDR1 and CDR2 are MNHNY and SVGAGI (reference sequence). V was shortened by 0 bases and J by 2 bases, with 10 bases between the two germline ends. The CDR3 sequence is CASSYSTGRQETQYF. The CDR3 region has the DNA TGTGCCAGCAGTTACTCGACAGGGAGGCAAGAGACCCAGTACTTC.

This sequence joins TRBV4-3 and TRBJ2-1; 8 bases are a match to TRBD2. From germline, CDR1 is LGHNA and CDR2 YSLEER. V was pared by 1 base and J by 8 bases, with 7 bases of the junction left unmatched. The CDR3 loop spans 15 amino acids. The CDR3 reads CASSQVEAGEDEQFF. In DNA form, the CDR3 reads TGCGCCAGCAGCCAAGTAGAAGCGGGAGAGGATGAGCAGTTCTTC.

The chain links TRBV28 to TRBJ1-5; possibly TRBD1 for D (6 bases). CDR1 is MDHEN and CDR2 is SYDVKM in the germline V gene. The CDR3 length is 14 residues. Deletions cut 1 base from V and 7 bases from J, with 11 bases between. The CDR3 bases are TGTGCCAGCAGTTTATTACAGGGCTGGCAGCCCCAGCATTTT. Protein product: CASSLLQGWQPQHF.

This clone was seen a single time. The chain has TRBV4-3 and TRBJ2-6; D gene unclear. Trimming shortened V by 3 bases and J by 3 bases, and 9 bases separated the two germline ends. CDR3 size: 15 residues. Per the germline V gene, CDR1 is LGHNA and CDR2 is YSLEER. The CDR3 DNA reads TGCGCCAGCAGCCAGGGCGAGGTTGGGGCCAACGTCCTGACTTTC. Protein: CASSQGEVGANVLTF.

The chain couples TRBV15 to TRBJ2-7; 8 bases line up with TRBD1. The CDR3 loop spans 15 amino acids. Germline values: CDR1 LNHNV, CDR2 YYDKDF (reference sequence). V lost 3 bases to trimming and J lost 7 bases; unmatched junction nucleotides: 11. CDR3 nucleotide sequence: TGTGCCACCAGCAGGGGACAGGACTCACCGGGGGAGCAGTACTTC. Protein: CATSRGQDSPGEQYF.

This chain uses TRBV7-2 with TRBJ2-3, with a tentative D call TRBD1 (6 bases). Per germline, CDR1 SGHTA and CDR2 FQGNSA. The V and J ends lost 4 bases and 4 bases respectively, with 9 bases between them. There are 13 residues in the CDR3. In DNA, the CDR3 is TGTGCCAGCAGCTCCTGGACAGCAGATACGCAGTATTTT. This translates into CASSSWTADTQYF.

The CDR3 protein is CASSWDTYQPQHF. CDR3 DNA sequence: TGTGCCAGCAGCTGGGACACCTATCAGCCCCAGCATTTT. The rearrangement joins TRBV7-2 to TRBJ1-5; D may be TRBD1 (6 bases). Trimming took 4 bases from V and 5 from J, leaving 9 bases between them. Germline values: CDR1 SGHTA, CDR2 FQGNSA. The CDR3 has 13 amino acids. Combining the CDR3 with reference TRBV7-2 and TRBJ1-5 gives the whole variable domain GAGVSQSPSNKVTEKGKDVELRCDPISGHTALYWYRQSLGQGLEFLIYFQGNSAPDKSGLPSDRFSAERTGGSVSTLTIQRTQQEDSAVYLCASSWDTYQPQHFGDGTRLSIL.

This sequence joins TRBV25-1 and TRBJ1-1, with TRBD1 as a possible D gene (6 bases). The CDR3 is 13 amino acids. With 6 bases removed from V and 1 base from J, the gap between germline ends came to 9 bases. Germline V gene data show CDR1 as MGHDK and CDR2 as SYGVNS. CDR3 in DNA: TGTGCCAGCAGGGACAGAAGGAACACTGAAGCTTTCTTT. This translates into CASRDRRNTEAFF.

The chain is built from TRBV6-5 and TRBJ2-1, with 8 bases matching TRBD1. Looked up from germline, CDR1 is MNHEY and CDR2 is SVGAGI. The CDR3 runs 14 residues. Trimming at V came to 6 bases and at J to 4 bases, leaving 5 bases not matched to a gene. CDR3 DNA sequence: TGTGCCAGCAGAAGGACAGGGCGGTACAATGAGCAGTTCTTC. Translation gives CASRRTGRYNEQFF.

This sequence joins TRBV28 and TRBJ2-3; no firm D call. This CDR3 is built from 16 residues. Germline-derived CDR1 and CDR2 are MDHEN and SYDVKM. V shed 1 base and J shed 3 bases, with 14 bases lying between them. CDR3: CASSLLSAVGTDTQYF. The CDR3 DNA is TGTGCCAGCAGTTTATTAAGCGCGGTAGGGACAGATACGCAGTATTTT.

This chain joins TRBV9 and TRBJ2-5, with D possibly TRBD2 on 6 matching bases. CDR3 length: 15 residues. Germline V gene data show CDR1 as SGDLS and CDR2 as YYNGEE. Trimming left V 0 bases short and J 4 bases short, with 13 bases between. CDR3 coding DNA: TGTGCCAGCAGCGTAGATTCCGGGAGAAGAGAGACCCAGTACTTC. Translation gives CASSVDSGRRETQYF.

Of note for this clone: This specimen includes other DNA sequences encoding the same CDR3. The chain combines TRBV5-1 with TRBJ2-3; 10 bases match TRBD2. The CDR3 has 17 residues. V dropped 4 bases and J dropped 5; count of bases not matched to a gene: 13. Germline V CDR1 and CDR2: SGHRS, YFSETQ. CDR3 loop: CASSLVGSGGAQDTQYF. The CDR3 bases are TGCGCCAGCAGCCTGGTCGGGAGCGGGGGGGCCCAAGATACGCAGTATTTT. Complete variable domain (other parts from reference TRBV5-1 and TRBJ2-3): KAGVTQTPRYLIKTRGQQVTLSCSPISGHRSVSWYQQTPGQGLQFLFEYFSETQRNKGNFPGRFSGRQFSNSRSEMNVSTLELGDSALYLCASSLVGSGGAQDTQYFGPGTRLTVL.

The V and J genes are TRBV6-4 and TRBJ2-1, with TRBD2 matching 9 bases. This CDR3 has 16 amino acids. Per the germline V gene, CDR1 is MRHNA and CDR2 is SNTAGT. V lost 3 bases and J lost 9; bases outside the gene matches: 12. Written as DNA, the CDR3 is TGTGCCAGCAGTGAAAGTAGTGCGGGAGGGTCGAGTGAGCAGTTCTTC. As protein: CASSESSAGGSSEQFF.

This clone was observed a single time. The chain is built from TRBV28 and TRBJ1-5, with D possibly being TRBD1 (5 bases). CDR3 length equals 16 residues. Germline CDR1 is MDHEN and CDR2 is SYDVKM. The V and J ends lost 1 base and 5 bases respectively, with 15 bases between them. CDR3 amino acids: CASSLSWGWGDQPQHF. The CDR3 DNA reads TGTGCCAGCAGTTTATCGTGGGGGTGGGGGGATCAGCCCCAGCATTTT.

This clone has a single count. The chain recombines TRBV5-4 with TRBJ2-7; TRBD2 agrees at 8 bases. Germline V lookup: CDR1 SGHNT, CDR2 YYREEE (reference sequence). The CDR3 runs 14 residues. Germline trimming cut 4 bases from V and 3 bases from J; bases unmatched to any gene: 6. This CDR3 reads CASSEVGGVYEQYF. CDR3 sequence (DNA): TGTGCCAGCAGCGAAGTCGGGGGGGTCTACGAGCAGTACTTC.

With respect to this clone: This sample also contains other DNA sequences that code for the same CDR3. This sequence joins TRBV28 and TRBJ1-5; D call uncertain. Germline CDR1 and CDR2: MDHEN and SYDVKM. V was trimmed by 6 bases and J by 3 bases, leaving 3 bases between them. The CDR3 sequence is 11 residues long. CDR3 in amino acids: CASRSNQPQHF. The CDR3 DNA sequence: TGTGCCAGCAGATCCAATCAGCCCCAGCATTTT.

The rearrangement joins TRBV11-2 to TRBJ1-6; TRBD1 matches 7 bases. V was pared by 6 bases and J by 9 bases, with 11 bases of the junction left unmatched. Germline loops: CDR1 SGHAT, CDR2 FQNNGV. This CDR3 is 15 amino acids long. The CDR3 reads CASSFGQVLSSPLHF. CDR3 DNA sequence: TGTGCCAGCAGTTTCGGACAGGTGCTGAGTTCACCCCTCCACTTT.

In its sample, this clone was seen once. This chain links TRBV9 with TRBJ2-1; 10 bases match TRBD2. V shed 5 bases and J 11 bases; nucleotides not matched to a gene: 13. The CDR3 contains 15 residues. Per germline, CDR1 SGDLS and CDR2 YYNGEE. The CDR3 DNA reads TGTGCCAGCAGTCCTGGGACTAGCGTTTCAATGAAGCAGTTCTTC. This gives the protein CASSPGTSVSMKQFF.